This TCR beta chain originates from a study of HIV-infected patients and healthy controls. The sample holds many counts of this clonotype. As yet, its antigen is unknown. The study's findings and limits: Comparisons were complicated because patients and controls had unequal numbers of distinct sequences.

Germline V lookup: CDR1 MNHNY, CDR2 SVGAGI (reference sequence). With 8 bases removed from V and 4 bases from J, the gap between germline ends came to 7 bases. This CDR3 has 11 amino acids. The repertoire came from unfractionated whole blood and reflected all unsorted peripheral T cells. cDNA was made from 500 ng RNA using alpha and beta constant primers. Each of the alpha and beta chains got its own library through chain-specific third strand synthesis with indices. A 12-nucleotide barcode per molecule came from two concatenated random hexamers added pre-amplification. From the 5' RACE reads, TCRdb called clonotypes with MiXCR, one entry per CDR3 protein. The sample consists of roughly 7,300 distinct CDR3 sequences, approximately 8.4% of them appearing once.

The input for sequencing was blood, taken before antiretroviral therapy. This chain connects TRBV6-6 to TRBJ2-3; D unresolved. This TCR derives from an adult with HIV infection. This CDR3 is CASSNPDTQYF. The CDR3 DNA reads TGTGCCAGCTCTAACCCAGATACGCAGTATTTT.